This T cell receptor beta chain is drawn from a study of metastatic and nonmetastatic thyroid tumors (dated by TCRdb to 2019 to 2021). About the investigation overall: Repertoires from peripheral blood and from tumor or nodule tissue samples of malignant and benign thyroid patients were compared.

None of the patients had been given any treatment before thyroid surgery. Using T-cell receptor beta sequencing, the researchers looked back retrospectively at clinical samples from patients, gathered between about 2011 and 2019. This clone was seen repeatedly, ten times or more. The target of this receptor is not known. Relative to the germline gene, one junction end is altered; a read error may explain this. Receptor amplification or capture employed PCR. Reads for this sample came from an Illumina HiSeq 4000. High-throughput sequencing was used to profile the TCR beta-chain CDR3 region of each patient. The study's processing was this. The researchers built a classifier to tell apart papillary thyroid cancer patients with distant metastasis, based on CDR3 differences among clinicopathological groups. To measure repertoire diversity the researchers used the Shannon index, while the Morisita-Horn index served to gauge how similar the tumor and blood repertoires were. Starting from the raw public reads, TCRdb applied fastp trimming at Q25, assembled clones with MiXCR and retained in-frame beta chains. V and J calls and clone size were set by TCRdb, not the authors. The sample table records roughly 81,000 clones; roughly 8.6% of these occur just once. The ten largest clonotypes hold 8.8% of the sample.

CDR1 is given as MNHNS and CDR2 as SASEGT, both from the germline V gene. From its cysteine to its phenylalanine, the CDR3 spans 13 amino acids. Only CDR3 DNA remains: 39 bases, in frame from the first base. The research as a whole found: TCR beta diversity was reported as significantly higher in malignant tumors than in benign nodules, in both blood and tumor samples.

This clonotype was sampled from a female donor with papillary thyroid cancer or a benign thyroid nodule (not recorded which). Some clones in this sample may be carry-over from other donors' samples. Recombination connected TRBV6-1 to TRBJ1-2, with TRBD1 identical over 9 junction bases. Sequencing input: blood. At the DNA level, the sequence is TGTGCCAGCAGTCGTCAGGGACAGGGTGGCTACATCTTC. Its protein is CASSRQGQGGYIF.